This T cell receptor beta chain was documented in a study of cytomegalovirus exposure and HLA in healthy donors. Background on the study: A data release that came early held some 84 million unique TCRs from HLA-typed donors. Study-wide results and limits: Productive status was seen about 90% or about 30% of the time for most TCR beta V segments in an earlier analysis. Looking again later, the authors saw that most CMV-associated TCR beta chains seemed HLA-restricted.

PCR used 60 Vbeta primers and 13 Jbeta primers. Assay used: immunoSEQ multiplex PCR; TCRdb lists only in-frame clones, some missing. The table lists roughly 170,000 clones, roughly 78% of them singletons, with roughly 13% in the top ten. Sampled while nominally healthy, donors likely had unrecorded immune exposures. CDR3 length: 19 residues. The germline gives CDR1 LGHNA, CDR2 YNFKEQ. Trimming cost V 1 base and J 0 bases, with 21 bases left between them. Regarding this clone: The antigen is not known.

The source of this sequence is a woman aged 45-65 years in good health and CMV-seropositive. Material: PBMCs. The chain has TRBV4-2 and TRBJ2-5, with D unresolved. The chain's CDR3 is CASSQGRLSTPRYQETQYF. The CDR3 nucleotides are TGTGCCAGCAGCCAAGGCAGACTCTCGACCCCGAGGTACCAAGAGACCCAGTACTTC.